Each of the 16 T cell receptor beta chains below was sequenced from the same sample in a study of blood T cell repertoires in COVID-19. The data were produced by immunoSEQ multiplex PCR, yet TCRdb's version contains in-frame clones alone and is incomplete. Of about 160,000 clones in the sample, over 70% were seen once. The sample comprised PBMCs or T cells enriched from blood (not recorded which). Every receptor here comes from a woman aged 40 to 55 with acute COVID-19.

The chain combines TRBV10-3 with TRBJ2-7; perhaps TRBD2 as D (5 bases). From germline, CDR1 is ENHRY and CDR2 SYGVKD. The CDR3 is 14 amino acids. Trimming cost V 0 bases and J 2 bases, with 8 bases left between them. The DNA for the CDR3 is TGTGCCATCAGTGAGTCACTAGGCGCCTACGAGCAGTACTTC. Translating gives CAISESLGAYEQYF.

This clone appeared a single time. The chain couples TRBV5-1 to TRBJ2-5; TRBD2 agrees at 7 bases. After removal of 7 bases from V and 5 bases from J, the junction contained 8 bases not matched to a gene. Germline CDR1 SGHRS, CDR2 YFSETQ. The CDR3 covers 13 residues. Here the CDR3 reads CASRMGGQETQYF. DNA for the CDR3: TGCGCCAGCCGGATGGGAGGGCAGGAGACCCAGTACTTC. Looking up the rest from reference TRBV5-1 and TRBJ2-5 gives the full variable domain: KAGVTQTPRYLIKTRGQQVTLSCSPISGHRSVSWYQQTPGQGLQFLFEYFSETQRNKGNFPGRFSGRQFSNSRSEMNVSTLELGDSALYLCASRMGGQETQYFGPGTRLLVL.

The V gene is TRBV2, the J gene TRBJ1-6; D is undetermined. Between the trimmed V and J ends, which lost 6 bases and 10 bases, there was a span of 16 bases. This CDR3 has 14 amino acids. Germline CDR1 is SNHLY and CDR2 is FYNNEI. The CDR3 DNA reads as TGTGCCAGCAGGCCCAACGAGGGAGGGTCACCCCTCCACTTT. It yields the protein CASRPNEGGSPLHF.

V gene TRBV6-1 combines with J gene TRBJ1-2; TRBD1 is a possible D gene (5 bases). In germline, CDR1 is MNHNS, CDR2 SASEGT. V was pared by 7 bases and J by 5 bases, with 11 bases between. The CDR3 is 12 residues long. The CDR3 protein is CASTKDTYGYTF. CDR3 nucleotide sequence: TGTGCCAGCACTAAGGACACTTATGGCTACACCTTC.

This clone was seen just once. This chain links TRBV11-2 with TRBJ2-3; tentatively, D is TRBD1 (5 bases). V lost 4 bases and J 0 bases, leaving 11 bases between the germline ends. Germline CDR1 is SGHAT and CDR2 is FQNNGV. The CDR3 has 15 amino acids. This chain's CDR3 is CASSYSQGSTDTQYF. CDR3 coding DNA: TGTGCCAGCAGCTATAGTCAGGGTAGCACAGATACGCAGTATTTT.

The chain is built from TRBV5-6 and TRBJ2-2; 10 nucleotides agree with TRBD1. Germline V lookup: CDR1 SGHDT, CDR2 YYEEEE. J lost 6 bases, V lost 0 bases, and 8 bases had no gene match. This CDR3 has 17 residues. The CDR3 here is CASSLGTGGGIAGELFF. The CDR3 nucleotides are TGTGCCAGCAGCTTGGGGACAGGGGGAGGAATAGCCGGGGAGCTGTTTTTT. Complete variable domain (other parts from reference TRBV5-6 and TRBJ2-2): DAGVTQSPTHLIKTRGQQVTLRCSPKSGHDTVSWYQQALGQGPQFIFQYYEEEERQRGNFPDRFSGHQFPNYSSELNVNALLLGDSALYLCASSLGTGGGIAGELFFGEGSRLTVL.

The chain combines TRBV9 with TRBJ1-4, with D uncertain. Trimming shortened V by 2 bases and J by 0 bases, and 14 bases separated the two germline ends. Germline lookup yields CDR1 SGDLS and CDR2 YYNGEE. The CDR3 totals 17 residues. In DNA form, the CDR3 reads TGTGCCAGCAGCGTGGCTGCTCACGGGACAACTAATGAAAAACTGTTTTTT. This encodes CASSVAAHGTTNEKLFF.

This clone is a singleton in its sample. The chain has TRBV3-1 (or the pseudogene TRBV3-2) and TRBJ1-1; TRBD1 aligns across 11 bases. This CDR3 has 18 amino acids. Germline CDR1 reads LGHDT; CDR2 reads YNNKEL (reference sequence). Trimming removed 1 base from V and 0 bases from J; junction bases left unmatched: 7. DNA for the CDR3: TGTGCCAGCAGCCAAGCTGGACAGGGGGCTCTCTTGAACACTGAAGCTTTCTTT. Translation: CASSQAGQGALLNTEAFF.

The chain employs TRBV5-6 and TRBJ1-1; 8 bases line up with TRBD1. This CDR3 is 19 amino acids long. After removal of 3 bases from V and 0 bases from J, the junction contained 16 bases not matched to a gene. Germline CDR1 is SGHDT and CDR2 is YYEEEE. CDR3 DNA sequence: TGTGCCAGCAGCTGGGTCCCAGGGGGCGGGGGTGTTTTGAACACTGAAGCTTTCTTT. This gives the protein CASSWVPGGGGVLNTEAFF.

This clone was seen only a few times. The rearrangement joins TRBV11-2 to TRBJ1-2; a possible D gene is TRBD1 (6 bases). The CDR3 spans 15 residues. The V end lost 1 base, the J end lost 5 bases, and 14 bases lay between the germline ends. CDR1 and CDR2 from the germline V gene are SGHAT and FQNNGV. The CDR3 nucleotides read TGTGCCAGCAGCTTAGCCAGGGGCATAGTGTATGGCTACACCTTC. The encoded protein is CASSLARGIVYGYTF.

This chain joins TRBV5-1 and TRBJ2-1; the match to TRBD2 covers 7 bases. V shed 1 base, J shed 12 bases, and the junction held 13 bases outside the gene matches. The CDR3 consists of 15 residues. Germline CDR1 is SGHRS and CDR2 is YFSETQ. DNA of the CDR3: TGCGCCAGCAGCTTGACTAGCGTCACGGTGGGGGGGCAGTTCTTC. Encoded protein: CASSLTSVTVGGQFF.

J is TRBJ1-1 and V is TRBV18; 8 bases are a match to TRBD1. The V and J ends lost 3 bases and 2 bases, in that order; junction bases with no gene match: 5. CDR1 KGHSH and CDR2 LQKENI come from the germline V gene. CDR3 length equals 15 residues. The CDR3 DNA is TGTGCCAGCTCACCCCAAGGACAGGGTAACACTGAAGCTTTCTTT. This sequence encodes CASSPQGQGNTEAFF.

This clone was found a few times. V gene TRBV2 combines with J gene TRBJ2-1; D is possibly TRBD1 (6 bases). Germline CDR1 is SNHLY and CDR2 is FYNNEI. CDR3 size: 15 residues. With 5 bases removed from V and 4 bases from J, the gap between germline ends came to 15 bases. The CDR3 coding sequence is TGTGCCAGCAGTCCTGGACAGAAAACTTACAATGAGCAGTTCTTC. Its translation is CASSPGQKTYNEQFF.

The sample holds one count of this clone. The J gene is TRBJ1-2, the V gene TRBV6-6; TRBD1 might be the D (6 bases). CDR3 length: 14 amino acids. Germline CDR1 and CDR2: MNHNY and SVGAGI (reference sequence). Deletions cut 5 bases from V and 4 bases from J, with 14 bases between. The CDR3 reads CASSVPQGIYGYTF. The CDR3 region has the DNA TGTGCCAGCAGTGTGCCACAGGGTATCTATGGCTACACCTTC.

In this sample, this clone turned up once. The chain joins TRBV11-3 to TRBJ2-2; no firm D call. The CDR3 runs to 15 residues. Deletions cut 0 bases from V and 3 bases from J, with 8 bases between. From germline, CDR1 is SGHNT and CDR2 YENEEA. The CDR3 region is CASSLDSGDTGELFF. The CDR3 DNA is TGTGCCAGCAGCTTAGATTCCGGAGACACCGGGGAGCTGTTTTTT.

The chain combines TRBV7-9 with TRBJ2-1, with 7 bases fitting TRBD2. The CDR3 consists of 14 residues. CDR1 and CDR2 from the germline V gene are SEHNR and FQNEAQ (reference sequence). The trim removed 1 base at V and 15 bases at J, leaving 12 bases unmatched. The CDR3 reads CASSLDLLAAPPFF. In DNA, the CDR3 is TGTGCCAGCAGCTTAGATTTGCTAGCGGCTCCTCCGTTCTTC.